Detailed here is one T cell receptor (beta chain). These data originate in a study of T cell changes during pregnancy in multiple sclerosis. The protocol was immunoSEQ multiplex PCR, while the TCRdb copy is restricted to in-frame clones and leaves out a portion. The sample carries roughly 40,000 clones, around nine tenths recorded once. The germline V gene has CDR1 SGHKS and CDR2 YYEKEE (reference sequence). The CDR3 loop spans 12 amino acids. V lost 5 bases, J lost 7 bases, and 6 bases stayed unmatched. The sequencing used CD8+ T cells from peripheral blood mononuclear cells, collected in the first trimester of pregnancy. The clonotype comes from a female donor with multiple sclerosis, enrolled in a pregnancy study. V usage is TRBV5-5 and J usage is TRBJ2-7; 7 positions match TRBD1. Here the CDR3 reads CASSYTGEEQYF. DNA for the CDR3: TGTGCCAGCAGTTATACAGGGGAGGAGCAGTACTTC.